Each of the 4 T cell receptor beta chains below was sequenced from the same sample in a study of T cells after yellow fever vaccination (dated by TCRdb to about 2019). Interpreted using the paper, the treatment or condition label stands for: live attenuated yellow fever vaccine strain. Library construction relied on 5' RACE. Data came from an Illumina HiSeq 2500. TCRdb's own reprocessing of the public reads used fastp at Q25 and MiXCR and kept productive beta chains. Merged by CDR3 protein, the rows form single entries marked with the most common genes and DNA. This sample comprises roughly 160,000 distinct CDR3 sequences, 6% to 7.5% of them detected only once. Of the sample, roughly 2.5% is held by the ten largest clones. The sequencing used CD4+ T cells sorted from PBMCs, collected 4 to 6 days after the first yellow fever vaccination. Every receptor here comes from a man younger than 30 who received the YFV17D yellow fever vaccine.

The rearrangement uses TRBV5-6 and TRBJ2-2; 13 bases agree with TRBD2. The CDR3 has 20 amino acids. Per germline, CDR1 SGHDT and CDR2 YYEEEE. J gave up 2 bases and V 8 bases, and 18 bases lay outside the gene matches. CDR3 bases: TGTGCCAGGGGCTTGGTAGCGGGACTAGCGGGACCAGGCAACACCGGGGAGCTGTTTTTT. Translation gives CARGLVAGLAGPGNTGELFF.

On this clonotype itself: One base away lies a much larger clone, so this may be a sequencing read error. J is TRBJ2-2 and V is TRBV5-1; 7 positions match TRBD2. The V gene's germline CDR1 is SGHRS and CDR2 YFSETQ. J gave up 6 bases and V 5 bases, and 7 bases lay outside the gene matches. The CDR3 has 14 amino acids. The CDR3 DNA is TGCGCCAGCAGAAAAGCGGGGCCTTCCGGGGAGCTGTTTTTT. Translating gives CASRKAGPSGELFF. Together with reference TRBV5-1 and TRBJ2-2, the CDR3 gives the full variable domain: KAGVTQTPRYLIKTRGQQVTLSCSPISGHRSVSWYQQTPGQGLQFLFEYFSETQRNKGNFPGRFSGRQFSNSRSEMNVSTLELGDSALYLCASRKAGPSGELFFGEGSRLTVL.

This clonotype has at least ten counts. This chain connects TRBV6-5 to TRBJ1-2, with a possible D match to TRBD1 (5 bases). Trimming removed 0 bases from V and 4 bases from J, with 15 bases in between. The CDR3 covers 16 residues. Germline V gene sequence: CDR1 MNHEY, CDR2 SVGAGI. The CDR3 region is CASSYSTAAWSYGYTF. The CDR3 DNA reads TGTGCCAGCAGTTACTCGACAGCGGCGTGGAGCTATGGCTACACCTTC.

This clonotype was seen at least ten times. CDR3 in amino acids: CASSVMGLDSTDTQYF. The CDR3 DNA reads TGTGCCAGCAGCGTAATGGGGTTGGACAGCACAGATACGCAGTATTTT. The V and J genes are TRBV9 and TRBJ2-3; D unclear. V was pared by 1 base and J by 0 bases, with 12 bases between. The CDR3 totals 16 residues. Per germline, CDR1 SGDLS and CDR2 YYNGEE.